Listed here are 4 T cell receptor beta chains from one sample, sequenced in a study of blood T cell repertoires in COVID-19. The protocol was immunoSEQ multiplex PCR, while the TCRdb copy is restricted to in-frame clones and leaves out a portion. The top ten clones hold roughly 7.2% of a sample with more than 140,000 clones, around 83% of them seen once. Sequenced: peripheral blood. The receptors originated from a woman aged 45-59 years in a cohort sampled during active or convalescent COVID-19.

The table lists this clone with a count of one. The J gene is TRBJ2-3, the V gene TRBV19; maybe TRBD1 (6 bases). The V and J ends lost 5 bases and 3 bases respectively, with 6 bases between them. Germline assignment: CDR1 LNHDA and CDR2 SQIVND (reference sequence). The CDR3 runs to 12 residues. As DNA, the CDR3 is TGTGCCAGTAGTCAGGGGACAGATACGCAGTATTTT. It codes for CASSQGTDTQYF.

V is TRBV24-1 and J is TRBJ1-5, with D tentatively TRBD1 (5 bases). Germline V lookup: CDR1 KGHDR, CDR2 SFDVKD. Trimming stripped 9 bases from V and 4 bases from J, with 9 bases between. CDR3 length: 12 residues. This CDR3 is CATAGGNQPQHF. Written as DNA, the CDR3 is TGTGCCACCGCGGGGGGTAATCAGCCCCAGCATTTT.

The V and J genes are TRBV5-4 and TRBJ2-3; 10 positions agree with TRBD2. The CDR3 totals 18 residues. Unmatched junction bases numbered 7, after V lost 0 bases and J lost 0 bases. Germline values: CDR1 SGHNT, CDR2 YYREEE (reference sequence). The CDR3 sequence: CASSLVASGGISTDTQYF. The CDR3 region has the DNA TGTGCCAGCAGCTTGGTGGCTAGCGGGGGTATTAGCACAGATACGCAGTATTTT.

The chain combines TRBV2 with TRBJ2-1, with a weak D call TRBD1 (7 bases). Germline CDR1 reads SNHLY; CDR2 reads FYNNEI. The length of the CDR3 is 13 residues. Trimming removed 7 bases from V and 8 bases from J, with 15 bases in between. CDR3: CASNRGRGDEQFF. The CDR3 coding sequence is TGTGCCAGCAACAGGGGTAGGGGGGATGAGCAGTTCTTC.